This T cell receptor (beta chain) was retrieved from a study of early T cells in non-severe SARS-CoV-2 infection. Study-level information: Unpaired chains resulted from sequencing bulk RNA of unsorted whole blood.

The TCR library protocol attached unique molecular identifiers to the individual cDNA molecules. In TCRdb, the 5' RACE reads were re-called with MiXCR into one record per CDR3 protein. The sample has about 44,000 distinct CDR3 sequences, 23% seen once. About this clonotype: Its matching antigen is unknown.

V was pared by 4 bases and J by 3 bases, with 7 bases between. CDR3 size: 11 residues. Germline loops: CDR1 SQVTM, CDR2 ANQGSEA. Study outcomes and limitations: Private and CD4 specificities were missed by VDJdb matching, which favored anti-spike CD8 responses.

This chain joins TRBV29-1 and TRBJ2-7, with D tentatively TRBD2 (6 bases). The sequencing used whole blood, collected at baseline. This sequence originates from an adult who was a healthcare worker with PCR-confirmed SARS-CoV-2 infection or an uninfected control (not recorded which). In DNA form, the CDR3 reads TGCAGCGTTGTCGGGGGCTACGAGCAGTACTTC. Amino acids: CSVVGGYEQYF.